This is a list of T cell receptor beta chains from one sample in a study of T cell responses to AZD1222 COVID-19 vaccine. The repertoire was sequenced with immunoSEQ multiplex PCR; TCRdb's copy has only in-frame clones and lacks some. Among roughly 140,000 clones listed, 80% to 95% were seen once. The input for sequencing was peripheral blood, taken 28 days after the second AZD1222 dose. The receptors originated from an adult who received the AZD1222 COVID-19 vaccine. Each CDR3 is given with its conserved first and last residue. The D gene is left open where the match is weak. A clone size is listed for some rows: how often the clone was seen (once, few, many), or a class if it is expanded.

clone size,J gene,D gene,V gene,CDR3 DNA,CDR3 protein
.,TRBJ2-6,.,TRBV7-6,TGTGCCAGCAGCTTAGCACAGACCTCTGGGGCCAACGTCCTGACTTTC,CASSLAQTSGANVLTF
.,TRBJ1-2,.,TRBV25-1,TGTGCCAGCAGTCCCCTCAGGGCCGCGTTCTATGGCTACACCTTC,CASSPLRAAFYGYTF
.,TRBJ2-7,TRBD2,TRBV27,TGTGCCAGCAGAAAAACCGGGACTAGCGGTTACGAGCAGTACTTC,CASRKTGTSGYEQYF
once,TRBJ1-1,.,TRBV5-1,TGCGCCAGCAGCTTGGGGGGCAGAGAGAACACTGAAGCTTTCTTT,CASSLGGRENTEAFF
.,TRBJ2-1,.,TRBV18,TGTGCCAGCTCACCAACGGTAGGGGGGGAGAATGAGCAGTTCTTC,CASSPTVGGENEQFF
once,TRBJ1-1,.,TRBV27,TGTGCCAGCAGTTGGGGGCCGAACACTGAAGCTTTCTTT,CASSWGPNTEAFF
.,TRBJ2-3,.,TRBV5-1,TGCGCCAGCAGCCCTGGACAGACCACAGATACGCAGTATTTT,CASSPGQTTDTQYF
.,TRBJ2-1,.,TRBV19,TGTGCCAGTAGTCCTCTGCCTAAGAGTGAGCAGTTCTTC,CASSPLPKSEQFF
.,TRBJ2-1,TRBD2,TRBV18,TGTGCCAGCTCACCTCCGGGGGGAAGGGGAATATCTGAGCAGTTCTTC,CASSPPGGRGISEQFF
.,TRBJ1-2,.,TRBV5-4,TGTGCCAGCAGCCTAAGGGGTGTCTATGGCTACACCTTC,CASSLRGVYGYTF
.,TRBJ2-7,.,TRBV5-4,TGTGCCAGCAGCTTGGGTCAGGGGAGATACGAGCAGTACTTC,CASSLGQGRYEQYF
.,TRBJ1-5,TRBD1,TRBV7-9,TGTGCCAGCAGCTTAGCGGACAGGCCCAATCAGCCCCAGCATTTT,CASSLADRPNQPQHF
.,TRBJ1-2,.,TRBV12-3/TRBV12-4,TGTGCCAGCAGCCCCGGGGCCACCTATGGCTACACCTTC,CASSPGATYGYTF
once,TRBJ1-2,TRBD1,TRBV30,TGTGCCTGGCGACAGGGGGCGTCCTATGGCTACACCTTC,CAWRQGASYGYTF
.,TRBJ2-1,TRBD1,TRBV7-7,TGTGCCAGCAGCCCAGCCCCAGGGGGTGGGGATGGGTACAATGAGCAGTTCTTC,CASSPAPGGGDGYNEQFF
.,TRBJ1-3,.,TRBV30,TGTGCCTGGACTCGGGGATATGGAAACACCATATATTTT,CAWTRGYGNTIYF
.,TRBJ2-2,TRBD2,TRBV5-1,TGCGCCAGCAGCGCGACTAGCGGGAGTACCGGGGAGCTGTTTTTT,CASSATSGSTGELFF
.,TRBJ1-1,.,TRBV6-5,TGTGCCAGCAGGCCGACCAATGAGAACACTGAAGCTTTCTTT,CASRPTNENTEAFF
.,TRBJ2-1,.,TRBV4-1,TGCGCCAGCAGCCTCCTTTTTTCTTACAATGAGCAGTTCTTC,CASSLLFSYNEQFF
.,TRBJ1-1,.,TRBV3-1/TRBV3-2,TGTGCCAGCAGCCACCAGATTAGGACTGAAGCTTTCTTT,CASSHQIRTEAFF
.,TRBJ1-3,.,TRBV29-1,TGCAGCGTTGGGATCGGGAGCTCTGGAAACACCATATATTTT,CSVGIGSSGNTIYF
few,TRBJ2-5,TRBD2,TRBV28,TGTGCCAGCAGTTTGATAGGGTGGGCGGTAGCGGGAGAGGAGACCCAGTACTTC,CASSLIGWAVAGEETQYF
.,TRBJ2-7,.,TRBV4-1,TGCGCCAGCAGCCCAGTTACGGACGGGGGCTACGAGCAGTACTTC,CASSPVTDGGYEQYF
once,TRBJ1-2,.,TRBV6-5,TGTGCCAGCAGTTACTCGGGGGGCGAGTTCTATGGCTACACCTTC,CASSYSGGEFYGYTF
.,TRBJ2-7,TRBD1,TRBV7-9,TGTGCCAGCAGCTCTACAGGGGGCGAGGAGTACTTC,CASSSTGGEEYF
.,TRBJ2-5,TRBD1,TRBV6-5,TGTGCCAGCAGTTCCACACAGGGGCCAGGGGAGACCCAGTACTTC,CASSSTQGPGETQYF
.,TRBJ1-1,TRBD1,TRBV4-2,TGTGCCAGCCGCCTCACGGGGACAGGGAACACTGAAGCTTTCTTT,CASRLTGTGNTEAFF
.,TRBJ1-6,TRBD1,TRBV14,TGTGCCAGCAGCCAGGCCCAGGGGGCAAAGTCACCCCTCCACTTT,CASSQAQGAKSPLHF
.,TRBJ2-7,.,TRBV5-1,TGCGCCAGCAGCCATCTCCCGGGGGACCCCTACGAGCAGTACTTC,CASSHLPGDPYEQYF
.,TRBJ1-5,.,TRBV6-6,TGTGCCAGCAGGAAGGGTGGGGACAGCAATCAGCCCCAGCATTTT,CASRKGGDSNQPQHF
.,TRBJ2-7,.,TRBV6-5,TGTGCCAGCACCCGGGACTCCTCCTACGAGCAGTACTTC,CASTRDSSYEQYF